This T cell receptor beta chain was identified during a study of identical twins. J lost 6 bases, V lost 0 bases, and 9 bases had no gene match. The CDR3 is made up of 16 amino acids. From germline, CDR1 is SGHRS and CDR2 YFSETQ. Findings and limits, study-wide: While abundant cord blood beta clonotypes carried fewer insertions, memory repertoires showed no such pattern.

Points on this clonotype: Its specificity is unknown.

TCRdb re-derived calls from the 5' RACE reads in MiXCR, one entry per CDR3 protein. The sample contains 690,000 or so distinct CDR3 sequences, over 8.5% of which appear only once. These records were also assigned to another study, of yellow fever vaccine responses in identical twins.

The chain uses TRBV5-1 and TRBJ2-1, with 7 bases identical to TRBD2. The specimen sequenced was PBMCs. This receptor was taken from a woman aged 18-29 years in good health. This chain's CDR3 is CASSLASGTPSNEQFF. CDR3 bases: TGCGCCAGCAGCTTGGCTAGCGGTACCCCTAGCAATGAGCAGTTCTTC.